The T cell receptor beta chain described here comes from a study of blood T cell repertoires in COVID-19. Study-level information: In each case, the material was cDNA or gDNA derived from T cells, B-cell-depleted T cells, or PBMCs.

Authors' methods: Estimated nucleated cell counts came from reference gene primer amplification. Data came from immunoSEQ multiplex PCR; TCRdb stores just in-frame clones and leaves some out. The V and J calls and clone size are taken from that table; D and trimming were inferred from the DNA. The sample records about 180,000 clones, roughly 82% being singletons. With 4 bases clipped from V and 7 bases from J, the junction kept 11 bases outside the gene matches. Germline V gene sequence: CDR1 SGHDN, CDR2 FVKESK. CDR3 size: 17 residues. Participant-reported clinical history was the basis for cohort assignment.

The sequencing sample was made of PBMCs or T cells enriched from blood (not recorded which). V usage is TRBV14 and J usage is TRBJ2-1; 12 bases align to TRBD2. This TCR was sampled from a man aged 50 to 60 who had recovered from COVID-19. This CDR3 is CASSPNLLAGGSNEQFF. CDR3 sequence (DNA): TGTGCCAGCAGCCCAAACCTGCTAGCGGGGGGGTCGAATGAGCAGTTCTTC.